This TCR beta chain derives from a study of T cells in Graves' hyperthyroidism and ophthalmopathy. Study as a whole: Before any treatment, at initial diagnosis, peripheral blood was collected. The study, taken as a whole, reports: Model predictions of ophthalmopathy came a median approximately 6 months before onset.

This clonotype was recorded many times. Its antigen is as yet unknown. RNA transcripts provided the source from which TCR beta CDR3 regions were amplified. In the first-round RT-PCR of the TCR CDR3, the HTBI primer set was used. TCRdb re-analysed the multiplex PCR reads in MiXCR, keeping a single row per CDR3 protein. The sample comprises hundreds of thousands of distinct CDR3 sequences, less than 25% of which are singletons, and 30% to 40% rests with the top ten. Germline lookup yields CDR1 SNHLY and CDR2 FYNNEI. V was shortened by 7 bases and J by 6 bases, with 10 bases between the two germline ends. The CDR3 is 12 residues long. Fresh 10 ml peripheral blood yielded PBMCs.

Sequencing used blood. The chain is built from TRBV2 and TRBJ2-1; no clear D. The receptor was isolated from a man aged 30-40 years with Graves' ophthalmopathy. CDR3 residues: CASTEGPNEQFF. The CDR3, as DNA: TGTGCCAGCACCGAAGGGCCCAATGAGCAGTTCTTC.